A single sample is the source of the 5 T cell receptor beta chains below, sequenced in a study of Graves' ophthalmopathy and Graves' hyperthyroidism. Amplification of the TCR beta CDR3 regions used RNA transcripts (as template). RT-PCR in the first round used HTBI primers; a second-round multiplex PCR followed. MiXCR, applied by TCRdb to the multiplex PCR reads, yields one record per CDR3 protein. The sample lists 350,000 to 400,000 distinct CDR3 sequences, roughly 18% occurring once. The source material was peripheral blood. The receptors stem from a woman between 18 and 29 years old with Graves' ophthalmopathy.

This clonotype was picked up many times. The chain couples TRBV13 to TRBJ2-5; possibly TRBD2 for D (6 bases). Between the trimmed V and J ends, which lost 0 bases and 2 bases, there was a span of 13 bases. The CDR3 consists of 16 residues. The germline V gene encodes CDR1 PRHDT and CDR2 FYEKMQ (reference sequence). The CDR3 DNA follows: TGTGCCAGCAGCTTAGGCCCCGGGGGAGTACAAGAGACCCAGTACTTC. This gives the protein CASSLGPGGVQETQYF.

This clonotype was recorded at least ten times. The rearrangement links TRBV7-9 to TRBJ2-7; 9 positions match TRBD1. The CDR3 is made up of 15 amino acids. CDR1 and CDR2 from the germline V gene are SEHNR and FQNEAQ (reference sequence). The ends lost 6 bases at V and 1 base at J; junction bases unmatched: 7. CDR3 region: CASSSDRGVSYEQYF. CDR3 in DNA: TGTGCCAGCAGTTCCGACAGGGGGGTTTCCTACGAGCAGTACTTC.

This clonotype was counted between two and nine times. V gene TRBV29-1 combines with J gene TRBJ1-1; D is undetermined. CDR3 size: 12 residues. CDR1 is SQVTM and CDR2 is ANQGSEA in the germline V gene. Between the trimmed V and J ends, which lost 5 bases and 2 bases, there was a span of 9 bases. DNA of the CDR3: TGCAGCGTTATTCGTTTAAACACTGAAGCTTTCTTT. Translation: CSVIRLNTEAFF. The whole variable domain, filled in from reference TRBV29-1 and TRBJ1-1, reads SAVISQKPSRDICQRGTSLTIQCQVDSQVTMMFWYRQQPGQSLTLIATANQGSEATYESGFVIDKFPISRPNLTFSTLTVSNMSPEDSSIYLCSVIRLNTEAFFGQGTRLTVV.

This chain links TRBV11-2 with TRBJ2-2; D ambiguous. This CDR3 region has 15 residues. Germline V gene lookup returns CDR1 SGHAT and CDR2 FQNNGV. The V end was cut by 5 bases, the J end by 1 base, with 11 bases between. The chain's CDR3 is CASSPREGNTGELFF. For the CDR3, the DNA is TGTGCCAGCAGCCCCCGAGAAGGGAACACCGGGGAGCTGTTTTTT.

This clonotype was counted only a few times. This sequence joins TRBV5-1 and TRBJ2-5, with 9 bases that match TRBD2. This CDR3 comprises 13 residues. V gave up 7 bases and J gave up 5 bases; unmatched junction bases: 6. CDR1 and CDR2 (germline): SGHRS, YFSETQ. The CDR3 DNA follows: TGCGCCAGCTTTAGCGGGAGCGGGGAGACCCAGTACTTC. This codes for CASFSGSGETQYF.